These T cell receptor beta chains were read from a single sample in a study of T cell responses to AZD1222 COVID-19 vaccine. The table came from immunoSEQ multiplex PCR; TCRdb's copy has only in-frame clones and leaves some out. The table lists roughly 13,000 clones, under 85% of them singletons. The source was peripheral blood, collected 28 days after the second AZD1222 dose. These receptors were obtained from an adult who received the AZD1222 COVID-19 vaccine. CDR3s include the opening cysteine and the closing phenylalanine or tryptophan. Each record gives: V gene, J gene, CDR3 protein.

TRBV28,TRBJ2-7,CASRTQDYEQYF
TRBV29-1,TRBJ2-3,CSATPRSTDTQYF
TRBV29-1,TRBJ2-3,CSVGLAGGRDTQYF
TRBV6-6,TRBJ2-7,CASSRDGIYEQYF
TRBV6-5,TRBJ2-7,CATILAGSSEQYF
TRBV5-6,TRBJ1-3,CASSRTAGNTIYF
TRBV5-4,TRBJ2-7,CASSFFQGRRYF
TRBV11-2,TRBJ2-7,CASSLEPGVGEQYF
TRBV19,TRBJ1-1,CASGTVNTEAFF
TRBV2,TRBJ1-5,CASRLTGLSNQPQHF
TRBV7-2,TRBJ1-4,CASSLERRGGNEKLFF
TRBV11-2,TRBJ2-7,CASSVEQGAYEQYF
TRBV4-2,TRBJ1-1,CASSRKLTGGDEAFF
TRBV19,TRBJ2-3,CASISGTDTQYF
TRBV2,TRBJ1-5,CASSEGQGGYQPQHF
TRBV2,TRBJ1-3,CASTHRGSSGNTIYF
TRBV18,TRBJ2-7,CASSPGTAAYEQYF
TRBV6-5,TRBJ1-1,CASWDGPNTEAFF
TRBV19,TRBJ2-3,CASSIHLDTQYF
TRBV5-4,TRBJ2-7,CASSLVAGENEQYF
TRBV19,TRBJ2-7,CASSPQPPGLSTRTPFVEQYF